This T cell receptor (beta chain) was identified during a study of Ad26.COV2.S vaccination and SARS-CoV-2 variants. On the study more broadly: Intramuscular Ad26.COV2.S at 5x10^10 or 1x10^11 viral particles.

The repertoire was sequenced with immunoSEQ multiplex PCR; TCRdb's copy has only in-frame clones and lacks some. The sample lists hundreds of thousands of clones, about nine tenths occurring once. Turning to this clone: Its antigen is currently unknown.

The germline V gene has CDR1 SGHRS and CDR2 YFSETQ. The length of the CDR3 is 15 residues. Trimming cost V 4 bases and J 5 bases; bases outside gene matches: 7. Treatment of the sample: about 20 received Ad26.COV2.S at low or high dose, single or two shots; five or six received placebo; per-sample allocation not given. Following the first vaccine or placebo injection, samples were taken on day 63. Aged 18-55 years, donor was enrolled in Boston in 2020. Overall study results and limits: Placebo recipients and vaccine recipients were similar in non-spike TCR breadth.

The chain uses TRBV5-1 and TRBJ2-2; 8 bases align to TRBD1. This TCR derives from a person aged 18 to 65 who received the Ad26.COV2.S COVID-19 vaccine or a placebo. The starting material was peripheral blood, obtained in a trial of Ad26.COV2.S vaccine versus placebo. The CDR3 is CASSVDRAGTGELFF. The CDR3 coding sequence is TGCGCCAGCAGCGTGGACAGGGCGGGGACCGGGGAGCTGTTTTTT.